The text below deals with one TCR beta chain. Its cognate antigen has yet to be identified. No much larger clone is present one base from it, and per-base qualities are unavailable. These data come from a study of cytomegalovirus exposure and HLA in healthy donors (dated by TCRdb to the late 2010s). General notes on the study: A later analysis indicated that the roughly 120 validation repertoires were generated on the platform also employed for the approximately 670 repertoires of the first cohort. The study was designed to test whether signatures of past pathogen exposure could be identified by cataloging public T cell receptors. To predict cytomegalovirus infection status, the study brought together high-throughput TCR immunosequencing, statistical association of individual TCRs with disease status, and machine learning. A separate validation cohort of approximately 130 different subjects was used in addition to the 666-subject first cohort. What the work shows at the level of the full study, not this receptor alone: In a later analysis, TCRs clustered in the first cohort were found to also tend to co-occur in the 120 or so validation repertoires, with roughly 93% of cluster scores above 0. In vitro tests confirmed that a few of the cytomegalovirus-associated TCR beta chains recognize cytomegalovirus antigens. All 120 or so repertoires were used to score co-occurrence in the validation cohort in a later analysis, because that analysis had no HLA typing for the cohort. A total of some 180 TCR beta chains were listed by the study as associated with cytomegalovirus. The classifier was reported to diagnose cytomegalovirus status with high specificity and sensitivity in both the original and validation cohorts. It was suggested by the authors that the approach could potentially be generalized to other disease states and immunological phenotypes. Most TCR sequences were observed very rarely across donors, whereas some public TCRs were present in many individuals.

Library generation was performed with the immunoSEQ multiplex PCR assay. Processing in the source paper ran as follows. To diagnose cytomegalovirus status from the catalog of TCR beta chain sequences, a statistical classification framework was built. TCRdb stores this immuneACCESS table with in-frame sequences only. Part of the clones is absent; in the studies checked, under half of the shortfall reflects unresolved V genes, and no reason is known for the rest. Clone size and the V and J calls come from that table; the DNA yielded D and trimming. This sample gives 150,000 to 160,000 clones in total; about 82% of them show up just once. 2.1% of the sample goes to the ten largest clones. Donors formed part of the validation cohort, which comprised about 120 subjects and was distinct from the first cohort of 690 or so subjects. CDR1 is given as SGHTA and CDR2 as FQGTGA, both from the germline V gene. Unmatched junction bases come to 6, with V trimmed by 5 bases and J by 3 bases. Its CDR3 holds 16 amino acids, cysteine through phenylalanine. This entry keeps only the CDR3 DNA: 48 bases, framed from base 1.

The chain joins TRBV7-3 to TRBJ2-2; TRBD1 matches 10 bases in the middle. The sequencing input was PBMCs. This TCR was sampled from a human donor in good health. The bases are TGTGCCAGCAGCACAACCGGGACAGGGGACACCGGGGAGCTGTTTTTT. This sequence encodes CASSTTGTGDTGELFF. Outside the CDR3, residues come from the reference TRBV7-3 and TRBJ2-2 proteins, so the full variable domain is: GAGVSQTPSNKVTEKGKYVELRCDPISGHTALYWYRQSLGQGPEFLIYFQGTGAADDSGLPNDRFFAVRPEGSVSTLKIQRTERGDSAVYLCASSTTGTGDTGELFFGEGSRLTVL.